Shown below are 19 T cell receptor beta chains from a single sample sequenced in a study of T cells after yellow fever vaccination. From the 5' RACE reads, TCRdb called clonotypes with MiXCR, one entry per CDR3 protein. The table shows some 320,000 distinct CDR3 sequences, with over 3.5% occurring only once. Material: PBMCs, obtained 5 days after the yellow fever booster vaccination. These TCRs come from a man between 18 and 29 years old who received the YFV17D yellow fever vaccine.

This clonotype was seen only a few times. The chain recombines TRBV28 with TRBJ2-5; D could derive from TRBD1 or TRBD2 (5 bases each). The CDR3 covers 13 residues. Deletions cut 9 bases from V and 5 bases from J, with 16 bases between. CDR1 is MDHEN and CDR2 is SYDVKM in the germline V gene. CDR3 coding DNA: TGTGCCAGTCCCGGGGCGGAGCGGGAGACCCAGTACTTC. Its protein is CASPGAERETQYF.

This chain links TRBV6-2 or TRBV6-3 with TRBJ2-4, with 9 bases fitting TRBD2. V was clipped by 6 bases and J by 8 bases; unmatched bases: 8. Germline values: CDR1 MNHEY, CDR2 SVGEGT. The CDR3 is 14 amino acids. CDR3 in amino acids: CASSYSGGADIQYF. DNA of the CDR3: TGTGCCAGCAGCTATAGCGGGGGCGCGGACATTCAGTACTTC.

Notes on this clonotype: Mismatch with germline at one junction end may stem from a read error. The chain is built from TRBV2 and TRBJ2-1; D is possibly TRBD1 (5 bases). CDR3 length: 15 amino acids. Germline values: CDR1 SNHLY, CDR2 FYNNEI. The CDR3 region is CASREGATIYNEQFF. DNA for the CDR3: TGTGCCAGCAGAGAAGGGGCCACTATTTACAATGAGCAGTTCTTC.

The chain combines TRBV19 with TRBJ2-2; 8 nucleotides agree with TRBD1. Germline-derived CDR1 and CDR2 are LNHDA and SQIVND (reference sequence). V was clipped by 6 bases and J by 5 bases; unmatched bases: 5. This CDR3 comprises 14 residues. The CDR3 region has the DNA TGTGCCAGTAGAAGGGACAGGAGGACCGGGGAGCTGTTTTTT. Its protein is CASRRDRRTGELFF.

The chain has TRBV7-2 and TRBJ2-6; TRBD1 might be the D (5 bases). V was cut by 1 base and J by 2 bases, with 15 bases left in between. This CDR3 comprises 18 residues. Germline CDR1 SGHTA, CDR2 FQGNSA. CDR3 nucleotides: TGTGCCAGCAGCTTAGTTCAGGGTATCTTCCCTGGGGCCAACGTCCTGACTTTC. Its protein product is CASSLVQGIFPGANVLTF.

This clonotype was observed at least ten times. One junction end does not reproduce the germline sequence, and a read error may be involved. The V and J genes are TRBV18 and TRBJ2-3; no clear D gene. This CDR3 is 13 amino acids long. Germline V lookup: CDR1 KGHSH, CDR2 LQKENI. As DNA, the CDR3 is TGCGCCAGCAGCCCGCGAGACACAGATACGCAGTATTTT. Encoded protein: CASSPRDTDTQYF.

This rearrangement joins TRBV5-1 to TRBJ1-1; 7 positions match TRBD1. V lost 4 bases and J lost 5; bases outside the gene matches: 8. CDR1 and CDR2 from the germline V gene are SGHRS and YFSETQ. The CDR3 has 14 residues. DNA for the CDR3: TGCGCCAGCAGCCCCACAGGGGTGTCAACTGAAGCTTTCTTT. Its protein product is CASSPTGVSTEAFF. Full variable domain (missing parts from reference TRBV5-1 and TRBJ1-1): KAGVTQTPRYLIKTRGQQVTLSCSPISGHRSVSWYQQTPGQGLQFLFEYFSETQRNKGNFPGRFSGRQFSNSRSEMNVSTLELGDSALYLCASSPTGVSTEAFFGQGTRLTVV.

The chain links TRBV4-1 to TRBJ2-3; possible D gene TRBD2, 6 bases. Germline V gives CDR1 MGHRA, CDR2 YSYEKL. V lost 1 base and J lost 2, with 10 bases in between. The CDR3 spans 15 residues. For the CDR3, the DNA is TGCGCCAGCAGCCAAGCGGCGGGGCACACAGATACGCAGTATTTT. Its protein product is CASSQAAGHTDTQYF.

This clonotype is labeled hyperexpanded. The V gene is TRBV5-1, the J gene TRBJ2-1; D is undetermined. The CDR3 is 15 residues long. Germline V lookup: CDR1 SGHRS, CDR2 YFSETQ. Trimming left V 0 bases short and J 5 bases short, with 12 bases between. The chain's CDR3 is CASSLDEPTDNEQFF. CDR3 DNA: TGCGCCAGCAGCTTGGACGAGCCTACCGACAATGAGCAGTTCTTC. Combining the CDR3 with reference TRBV5-1 and TRBJ2-1 gives the whole variable domain KAGVTQTPRYLIKTRGQQVTLSCSPISGHRSVSWYQQTPGQGLQFLFEYFSETQRNKGNFPGRFSGRQFSNSRSEMNVSTLELGDSALYLCASSLDEPTDNEQFFGPGTRLTVL.

This clonotype showed up just a few times. The chain is built from TRBV7-9 and TRBJ2-5, with D perhaps TRBD2 (6 bases). The ends were cut back, 4 bases at V and 5 bases at J, with 20 bases in the middle. Germline V lookup: CDR1 SEHNR, CDR2 FQNEAQ (reference sequence). The CDR3 sequence is 16 residues long. The CDR3 spells CASSSTPLAGRETQYF. CDR3 coding DNA: TGTGCCAGCAGCTCCACCCCCCTGGCAGGGAGGGAGACCCAGTACTTC.

This clonotype was counted at least ten times. V and J are TRBV5-1 and TRBJ2-7, with 10 bases lining up with TRBD1. The V and J ends lost 4 bases and 5 bases, in that order; junction bases with no gene match: 6. Germline V gives CDR1 SGHRS, CDR2 YFSETQ. This CDR3 contains 14 residues. CDR3 loop: CASSPSGTGDEQYF. The CDR3 region has the DNA TGCGCCAGCAGCCCGTCCGGGACAGGGGACGAGCAGTACTTC. Full variable domain (missing parts from reference TRBV5-1 and TRBJ2-7): KAGVTQTPRYLIKTRGQQVTLSCSPISGHRSVSWYQQTPGQGLQFLFEYFSETQRNKGNFPGRFSGRQFSNSRSEMNVSTLELGDSALYLCASSPSGTGDEQYFGPGTRLTVT.

This clonotype has ten or more counts. This sequence joins TRBV5-1 and TRBJ1-2; tentatively, D is TRBD1 (5 bases). The V end was cut by 2 bases, the J end by 7 bases, with 12 bases between. The CDR3 has 13 residues. Germline CDR1 and CDR2: SGHRS and YFSETQ. CDR3 sequence reads: CASSLAGRGGYTF. CDR3 nucleotide sequence: TGCGCCAGCAGCTTAGCAGGGCGCGGTGGCTACACCTTC.

The chain couples TRBV27 to TRBJ2-3; D remains unclear. V lost 0 bases to trimming and J lost 2 bases, with 24 bases between them. From germline, CDR1 is MNHEY and CDR2 SMNVEV (reference sequence). The CDR3 length is 20 residues. The CDR3 DNA follows: TGTGCCAGCAGTTTATCAGGTCTGTCAGCCGCCAGGATATTCACAGATACGCAGTATTTT. As protein: CASSLSGLSAARIFTDTQYF.

This sequence joins TRBV5-4 and TRBJ2-7; perhaps D is TRBD1 or TRBD2 (6 bases each). CDR1 and CDR2 (germline): SGHNT, YYREEE (reference sequence). Trimming shortened V by 0 bases and J by 6 bases, and 10 bases separated the two germline ends. The CDR3 totals 13 residues. For the CDR3, the DNA is TGTGCCAGCAGCTTGGAACAGGGAGGCGAGCAGTACTTC. Protein: CASSLEQGGEQYF. The variable domain in full, with the rest retrieved from reference TRBV5-4 and TRBJ2-7, is ETGVTQSPTHLIKTRGQQVTLRCSSQSGHNTVSWYQQALGQGPQFIFQYYREEENGRGNFPPRFSGLQFPNYSSELNVNALELDDSALYLCASSLEQGGEQYFGPGTRLTVT.

The chain employs TRBV27 and TRBJ2-3; TRBD2 matches 8 bases. V dropped 8 bases and J dropped 4; count of bases not matched to a gene: 5. Germline V gene sequence: CDR1 MNHEY, CDR2 SMNVEV (reference sequence). The CDR3 contains 13 residues. The CDR3 region has the DNA TGTGCCAGCGCGAGCGGGGGTGCAGATACGCAGTATTTT. Its translation: CASASGGADTQYF.

The chain uses TRBV5-6 and TRBJ2-2, with 10 nucleotides matching TRBD1. The CDR3 sequence is 15 residues long. Per the germline V gene, CDR1 is SGHDT and CDR2 is YYEEEE. V gave up 5 bases and J gave up 6 bases; unmatched junction bases: 7. CDR3 in amino acids: CASSWGQGLPGELFF. CDR3 bases: TGTGCCAGCAGTTGGGGACAGGGGTTACCCGGGGAGCTGTTTTTT.

This clonotype appeared a few times. The chain employs TRBV4-1 and TRBJ1-2; 7 bases line up with TRBD1. After removal of 0 bases from V and 8 bases from J, the junction contained 6 bases not matched to a gene. The CDR3 length is 14 residues. The germline gives CDR1 MGHRA, CDR2 YSYEKL. The DNA for the CDR3 is TGCGCCAGCAGCCAAGAGGTCAGGGGGTCGGGCTACACCTTC. Residues: CASSQEVRGSGYTF.

In regard to this clonotype: At one end the junction does not follow the germline gene, possibly because of a read error. The rearrangement links TRBV2 to TRBJ2-6; D is unresolved. CDR3 length: 14 amino acids. The germline V gene has CDR1 SNHLY and CDR2 FYNNEI. The CDR3 loop is CASSASCRANVLTF. Written as DNA, the CDR3 is TGTGCCAGCAGTGCGAGCTGTCGGGCCAACGTCCTGACATTC.

This clonotype was seen a few times. CDR3: CASSLVQGGGELFF. The CDR3 nucleotides read TGTGCCAGCAGCTTAGTCCAGGGTGGCGGGGAGCTGTTTTTT. This sequence joins TRBV7-9 and TRBJ2-2, with D maybe TRBD1 (5 bases). With 1 base removed from V and 7 bases from J, the gap between germline ends came to 10 bases. Germline V gene sequence: CDR1 SEHNR, CDR2 FQNEAQ (reference sequence). The CDR3 totals 14 residues.